This T cell receptor beta chain derives from a study of T cell repertoires in cytomegalovirus infection. TCRdb reanalysed the reads using MiXCR and keeps one entry per CDR3 protein. The data hold about 830,000 distinct CDR3 sequences, with approximately 32% observed a single time. This clonotype was seen at least ten times. As yet, its antigen is unknown. The CDR3 sequence is 16 residues long. V lost 5 bases to trimming and J lost 7 bases; unmatched junction nucleotides: 14. The sequence was collected from a human donor in good health (CMV status not recorded). Some clones in this sample may be carry-over from other donors' samples. The specimen was cultured CD8+ T cells from PBMCs, collected from culture after CMV antigen stimulation. The chain links TRBV12-3 or TRBV12-4 to TRBJ2-3, with 8 bases aligning to TRBD2. The CDR3 loop reads CASSPPGSGDGNTQYF. The CDR3 bases are TGTGCCAGCAGTCCCCCGGGTAGCGGGGATGGCAATACGCAGTATTTT.